This entry describes one T cell receptor (beta chain). The count of this clone is one. No antigen is known for it. The record has no base qualities; no much larger clone is one base away. This CDR3 is also generated by other DNA sequences in the sample. The sample originates from a study of blood T cell repertoires in COVID-19 (dated by TCRdb to the early 2020s). Some background on the complete study: Collaborator samples came from the United States, Italy and Spain and covered acute and convalescent phases of COVID-19. The prospective study material was composed of cDNA or gDNA derived from T cells, B-cell-depleted T cells, or PBMCs. The dataset comprised deeply sampled blood TCRbeta repertoires from subjects exposed to, actively infected with, or recovered from COVID-19. A freely available public database, intended as a resource for researchers studying the immune response to SARS-CoV-2, is where the repertoires were released. The samples were drawn from the first 160 participants of the ongoing ImmuneRACE study and from 950 to 1,500 subjects provided by 6 global collaborators. A de-identified subject ID, COVID-19 status, age in years and sex were almost always included in the sample metadata. Where available, HLA class I and class II types were taken from metadata supplied by the sample provider and were not determined by assay-based typing. The research as a whole found: How much clinical and demographic metadata was included differed by source and by participant, and the metadata was provided uncurated.

Collaborating institutions collected whole blood in K2EDTA tubes following their own protocols. Collaborator samples were shipped for TCRbeta analysis as frozen whole blood, isolated PBMCs, or DNA extracted from either sample type. CDR1 and CDR2 are read off the germline V gene as SGHRS and YFSETQ. The CDR3, from cysteine to phenylalanine, totals 15 residues. CDR3 DNA is the only sequence kept; it has 45 bases, read in frame from the first base. Trimming costs V 2 bases and J 1 base, and their ends lie 11 bases apart. TCRbeta CDR3 regions were amplified from genomic DNA using the immunoSEQ Assay, a bias-controlled multiplex PCR. The original pipeline was this. Within the assay, amplification of reference gene primers was used to estimate how many nucleated cells each sample contained. To quantify the absolute abundance of each unique TCRbeta CDR3 rearrangement, sequence reads were collapsed and filtered. For each sample, productive Simpson clonality was calculated as the square root of Simpson's diversity index across productive rearrangements. TCRdb re-hosts the immuneACCESS table, in-frame sequences only. Its copies lack some clones; in the studies checked, an unresolved V gene accounts for under half of them, and the cause for the rest is not known. D and trimming were read from the DNA, whereas the V and J calls and clone size are those reported in that table. The sample yields over 350,000 clones; approximately 90% were counted once. Of the sample, 4% to 4.5% falls within the top ten clones.

The rearranged segments are TRBV5-1 and TRBJ2-3; D gene: possibly TRBD2, on 5 matching bases. The source is a woman aged 30 to 39 with acute or convalescent COVID-19. Sequenced: peripheral blood. Read as DNA, the sequence is TGCGCCAGCAGCTTCGGCGGGTTGGGCACAGATACGCAGTATTTT. Translated, this gives CASSFGGLGTDTQYF.